This T cell receptor (beta chain) is from a study of PD-1 blockade in classical Hodgkin lymphoma. Findings and caveats of the study: Newly diagnosed patients reportedly had lower baseline TCR diversity than healthy donors.

This CDR3 has 16 amino acids. The V and J ends lost 5 bases and 7 bases respectively, with 21 bases between them. Germline loops: CDR1 MNHEY, CDR2 SMNVEV (reference sequence). As regards this clone: Its antigen is not known.

TCRdb's table, derived via immunoSEQ multiplex PCR, lists solely in-frame clones and lacks some. The sample yields about 64,000 clones, approximately 90% seen once. The time point here: cycle 4 day 1 (C4D1), after 6 weeks of nivolumab. The patients all showed relapse after autologous stem cell transplantation, while their brentuximab vedotin exposure varied. Here the sequenced sample was peripheral blood mononuclear cells (PBMCs), taken before the fourth cycle of nivolumab. This TCR derives from a human donor with classical Hodgkin lymphoma. This chain connects TRBV27 to TRBJ1-5; D call uncertain. The CDR3 is CASSPLSVGFGQPQHF. The DNA of the CDR3 is TGTGCCAGCAGTCCCCTCTCGGTTGGGTTTGGGCAGCCCCAGCATTTT.